The present TCR beta chain was sequenced within a study of CD8+CD57+ T cells in acquired aplastic anemia. Findings and caveats of the study: Patients had approximately 30 CD8+ CDR3 sequences in common with controls (the shared set).

Between the trimmed V and J ends, which lost 6 bases and 2 bases, there was a span of 16 bases. Germline V gene lookup returns CDR1 SNHLY and CDR2 FYNNEI. CDR3 size: 15 residues. Patients selected for sequencing had displayed CD8+CD57+ cell expansion by flow cytometry. Among the patients, none had received any therapy at the time of blood sampling. This clonotype occurred many times. Its antigen is not identified. The TCR beta profiling, which covered VDJ combination and CDR3 sequence, was carried out using genomic DNA as the template. TCRdb redid the calling of the reads with MiXCR, one entry per CDR3 protein. Of 100,000 to 150,000 distinct CDR3 sequences in the sample, about 40% were seen once.

Source material: sorted CD4+, CD8+, or CD8+CD57+ T cells (not recorded which) from PBMCs. The chain couples TRBV2 to TRBJ1-1; TRBD1 might be the D (5 bases). The receptor was isolated from a human donor with aplastic anemia. CDR3: CASSLRQKANTEAFF. Here the CDR3 DNA reads TGTGCCAGCAGCCTCAGACAGAAGGCTAACACTGAAGCTTTCTTT. Looking up the rest from reference TRBV2 and TRBJ1-1 gives the full variable domain: EPEVTQTPSHQVTQMGQEVILRCVPISNHLYFYWYRQILGQKVEFLVSFYNNEISEKSEIFDDQFSVERPDGSNFTLKIRSTKLEDSAMYFCASSLRQKANTEAFFGQGTRLTVV.